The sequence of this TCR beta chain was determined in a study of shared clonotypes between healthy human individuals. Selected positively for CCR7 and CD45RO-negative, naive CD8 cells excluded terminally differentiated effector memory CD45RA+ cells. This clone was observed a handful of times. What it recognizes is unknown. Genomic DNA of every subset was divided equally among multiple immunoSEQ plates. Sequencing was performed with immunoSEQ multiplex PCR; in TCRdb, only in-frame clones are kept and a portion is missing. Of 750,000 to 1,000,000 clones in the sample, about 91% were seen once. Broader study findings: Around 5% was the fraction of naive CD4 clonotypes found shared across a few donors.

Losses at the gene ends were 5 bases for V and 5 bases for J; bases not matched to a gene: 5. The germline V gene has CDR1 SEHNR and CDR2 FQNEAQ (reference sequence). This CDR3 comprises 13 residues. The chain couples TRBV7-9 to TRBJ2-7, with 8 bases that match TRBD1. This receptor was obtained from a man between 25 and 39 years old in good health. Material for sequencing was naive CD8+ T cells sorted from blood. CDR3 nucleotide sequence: TGTGCCAGCAGCGGGACAGGCAACGACGAGCAGTACTTC. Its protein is CASSGTGNDEQYF.